The source of this T cell receptor beta chain is a study of blood T cell repertoires in COVID-19. Study in general: Sites in the United States, Italy and Spain provided acute and convalescent COVID-19 samples.

This clone was seen a single time. Using immunoSEQ multiplex PCR, the repertoire was profiled, and TCRdb retains in-frame clones only, with some absent. Of some 160,000 clones detected, about 83% appear once; the ten largest clones hold 10%. The sequence derives from a woman between 70 and 85 years old with COVID-19, enrolled during active disease. The specimen sequenced was peripheral blood.

The CDR3 coding sequence is TGTGCCAGCAGTGAGCCCCCAGGGGGCGCTTTCTTT. Protein product: CASSEPPGGAFF. The chain uses TRBV6-1 and TRBJ1-1; 8 bases map to TRBD1. The CDR3 is 12 amino acids. The germline gives CDR1 MNHNS, CDR2 SASEGT. J was trimmed by 11 bases and V by 3 bases; bases with no gene match: 5.